Each of the 15 T cell receptor beta chains below was sequenced from the same sample in a study of beta chain features in type 1 diabetes. Expressed TCRB transcripts were sequenced after all isolated RNA was converted to cDNA. The data were produced by immunoSEQ multiplex PCR, yet TCRdb's version contains in-frame clones alone and is incomplete. The sample includes 900,000 or so clones, 15% to 20% seen only once; the top ten take about 0.025%. The sequencing input was naive CD4+ T cells from blood. The receptors were gathered from a woman aged 18-29 years in good health.

The rearrangement links TRBV21-1 to TRBJ2-5; the table's TRBD1 call for D was not verified on the DNA. TRBV21-1 is classified as a pseudogene. The CDR3 runs 16 residues. CDR3 nucleotides: TGTGCCAGCAGCAAAGGATACAGGACCTTCGAAGAGACCCAGTACTTC. Its protein product is CASSKGYRTFEETQYF.

This chain joins TRBV6-6 and TRBJ1-5, with D hard to call. V lost 6 bases to trimming and J lost 2 bases, with 11 bases between them. The CDR3 runs to 14 residues. Germline V gene data show CDR1 as MNHNY and CDR2 as SVGAGI (reference sequence). This chain's CDR3 is CASSRKVGNQPQHF. CDR3 sequence (DNA): TGTGCCAGCAGCCGAAAGGTAGGCAATCAGCCCCAGCATTTT.

The rearrangement joins TRBV19 to TRBJ1-1; TRBD1 is a possible D gene (5 bases). Germline-derived CDR1 and CDR2 are LNHDA and SQIVND (reference sequence). CDR3 length: 16 residues. Between the trimmed V and J ends, which lost 2 bases and 1 base, there was a span of 14 bases. The CDR3 loop reads CASSIPGGRSNTEAFF. For the CDR3, the DNA is TGTGCCAGTAGTATACCGGGGGGTAGGTCGAACACTGAAGCTTTCTTT.

The genes are TRBV7-2 and TRBJ2-1; 7 bases are shared with TRBD2. This CDR3 has 14 amino acids. Germline V CDR1 and CDR2: SGHTA, FQGNSA. The ends lost 5 bases at V and 8 bases at J; junction bases unmatched: 9. The CDR3 protein is CASSPWTSKDEQFF. The CDR3 DNA sequence: TGTGCCAGCAGCCCTTGGACTAGTAAGGATGAGCAGTTCTTC. Using reference TRBV7-2 and TRBJ2-1 for the parts outside the CDR3, the full variable domain is GAGVSQSPSNKVTEKGKDVELRCDPISGHTALYWYRQSLGQGLEFLIYFQGNSAPDKSGLPSDRFSAERTGGSVSTLTIQRTQQEDSAVYLCASSPWTSKDEQFFGPGTRLTVL.

This clone was seen a handful of times. Other DNA sequences of this sample code for an identical CDR3. The chain has TRBV4-2 and TRBJ2-3, with D possibly matching TRBD1 (7 bases). The V and J ends lost 1 base and 1 base respectively, with 9 bases between them. The CDR3 is 15 residues long. CDR1 is LGHNA and CDR2 is YNFKEQ in the germline V gene. CDR3 in amino acids: CASSQARGGTDTQYF. DNA for the CDR3: TGTGCCAGCAGCCAAGCCAGGGGGGGCACAGATACGCAGTATTTT.

This clone was observed a handful of times. This sequence joins TRBV5-1 and TRBJ2-7, with D perhaps given as TRBD1 or TRBD2 (6 bases each). With 4 bases removed from V and 6 bases from J, the gap between germline ends came to 14 bases. The germline V gene encodes CDR1 SGHRS and CDR2 YFSETQ. This CDR3 region has 13 residues. The CDR3 sequence: CASSLGGPLEQYF. Written as DNA, the CDR3 is TGCGCCAGCAGCCTCGGGGGCCCACTCGAGCAGTACTTC.

This clone was detected only a few times. The genes are TRBV5-4 and TRBJ2-7; D uncertain. The CDR3 is 15 residues long. The V end lost 4 bases, the J end lost 1 base, and 15 bases lay between the germline ends. Germline lookup yields CDR1 SGHNT and CDR2 YYREEE (reference sequence). The CDR3 loop reads CASSQNGRMSYEQYF. The DNA of the CDR3 is TGTGCCAGCAGCCAAAATGGACGGATGTCCTACGAGCAGTACTTC.

The sample holds a few counts of this clone. Additional DNA sequences in this sample encode the identical CDR3. The V gene is TRBV18, the J gene TRBJ1-3, with D possibly being TRBD1 (5 bases). Trimming took 3 bases from V and 2 from J, leaving 8 bases between them. Germline V gene data show CDR1 as KGHSH and CDR2 as LQKENI. This CDR3 is 14 amino acids long. CDR3 in DNA: TGTGCCAGCTCACCGCAGGGCCCTGGAAACACCATATATTTT. It translates to CASSPQGPGNTIYF.

This clone has just one count. The chain uses TRBV7-9 and TRBJ2-3, with D possibly TRBD2 on 5 matching bases. V was trimmed by 5 bases and J by 4 bases, leaving 16 bases between them. Germline assignment: CDR1 SEHNR and CDR2 FQNEAQ (reference sequence). CDR3 length equals 15 residues. CDR3 nucleotides: TGTGCCAGCAGCCAGTTGGTCGGGAAGGCAGATACGCAGTATTTT. Translating it yields CASSQLVGKADTQYF. The whole variable domain, filled in from reference TRBV7-9 and TRBJ2-3, reads DTGVSQNPRHKITKRGQNVTFRCDPISEHNRLYWYRQTLGQGPEFLTYFQNEAQLEKSRLLSDRFSAERPKGSFSTLEIQRTEQGDSAMYLCASSQLVGKADTQYFGPGTRLTVL.

This clone has only a few counts. Different DNA sequences within this sample yield the same CDR3. The rearrangement links TRBV7-3 to TRBJ2-1; TRBD2 is a possible D gene (5 bases). There are 16 residues in the CDR3. Germline V lookup: CDR1 SGHTA, CDR2 FQGTGA. Trimming pared 0 bases from V and 3 bases from J, leaving 12 bases between. The CDR3 spells CASSLTATAGYNEQFF. As DNA, the CDR3 is TGTGCCAGCAGCTTAACCGCTACCGCGGGCTACAATGAGCAGTTCTTC.

The chain couples TRBV6-5 to TRBJ2-2; the D gene is possibly TRBD2 (5 bases). V was clipped by 2 bases and J by 1 base, with 8 bases between them. Germline V gene data show CDR1 as MNHEY and CDR2 as SVGAGI. This CDR3 region has 15 residues. The CDR3 DNA is TGTGCCAGCAGTTACGCACGGGAGAACACCGGGGAGCTGTTTTTT. Translation gives CASSYARENTGELFF.

This clone has more than one count but fewer than ten. The chain is built from TRBV29-1 and TRBJ2-5; no clear D. Trimming left V 6 bases short and J 1 base short, with 12 bases between. The CDR3 covers 13 residues. Germline CDR1 SQVTM, CDR2 ANQGSEA. CDR3 nucleotide sequence: TGCAGCGTGGCACGCGAATCCCAAGAGACCCAGTACTTC. Its translation is CSVARESQETQYF.

This chain links TRBV10-3 with TRBJ2-3; 7 bases align to TRBD2. CDR1 is ENHRY and CDR2 is SYGVKD in the germline V gene. This CDR3 spans 18 amino acids. V gave up 2 bases and J gave up 7 bases; unmatched junction bases: 18. In DNA form, the CDR3 reads TGTGCCATCAGTGAGCCGCCCCCACAAAGCGGGACGGGGAATACGCAGTATTTT. It is translated as CAISEPPPQSGTGNTQYF.

The chain combines TRBV20-1 with TRBJ1-4, with a weak D call TRBD1 (5 bases). Per the germline V gene, CDR1 is DFQATT and CDR2 is SNEGSKA (reference sequence). V was trimmed by 2 bases and J by 14 bases, leaving 12 bases between them. The CDR3 runs 11 residues. The CDR3 nucleotides read TGCAGTGCTAGACACTCCGGGACCCTGTTTTTT. It translates to CSARHSGTLFF.

This clone was counted a few times. V is TRBV21-1 and J is TRBJ2-2; the table's TRBD1 call for D was not verified on the DNA. TRBV21-1 represents a pseudogene. The CDR3 is 21 residues long. CDR3 residues: CASSISLATTGGAVSTGELFF. CDR3 sequence (DNA): TGTGCCAGCAGCATCTCCTTAGCCACGACAGGGGGCGCAGTCAGCACCGGGGAGCTGTTTTTT.